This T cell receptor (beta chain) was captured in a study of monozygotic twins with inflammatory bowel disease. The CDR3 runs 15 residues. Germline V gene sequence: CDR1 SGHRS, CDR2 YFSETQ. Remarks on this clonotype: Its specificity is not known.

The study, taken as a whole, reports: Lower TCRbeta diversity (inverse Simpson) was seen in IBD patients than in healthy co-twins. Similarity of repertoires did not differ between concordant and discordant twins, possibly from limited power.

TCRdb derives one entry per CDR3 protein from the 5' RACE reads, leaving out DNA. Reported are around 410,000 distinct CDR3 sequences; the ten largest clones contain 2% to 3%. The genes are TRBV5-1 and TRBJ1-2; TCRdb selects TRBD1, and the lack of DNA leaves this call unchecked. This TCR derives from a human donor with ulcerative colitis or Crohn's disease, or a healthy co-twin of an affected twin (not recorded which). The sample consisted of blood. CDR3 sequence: CASSTEPGSGGGYTF.